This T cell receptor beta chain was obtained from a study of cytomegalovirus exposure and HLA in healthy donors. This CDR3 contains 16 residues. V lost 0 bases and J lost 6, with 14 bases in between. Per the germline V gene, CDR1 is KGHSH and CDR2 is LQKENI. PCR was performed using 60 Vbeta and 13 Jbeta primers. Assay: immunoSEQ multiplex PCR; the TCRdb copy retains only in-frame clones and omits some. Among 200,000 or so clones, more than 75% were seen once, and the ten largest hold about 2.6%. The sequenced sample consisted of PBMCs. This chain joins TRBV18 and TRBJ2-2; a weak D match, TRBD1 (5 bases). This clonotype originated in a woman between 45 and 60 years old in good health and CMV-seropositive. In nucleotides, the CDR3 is TGTGCCAGCTCACCACCTCCGCAGGGAAGGGCCGGGGAGCTGTTTTTT. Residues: CASSPPPQGRAGELFF.